This passage covers 32 T cell receptor beta chains from one sample sequenced in a study of vaccination and CD4 T cells after COVID-19. The treatment is: roughly 11-day PBMC culture with coronavirus spike peptide pools or control peptides (ViraFEST assay). Cultured CD4+ T cell DNA was sequenced using the Oncomine TCR Beta short-read assay. TCRdb ran MiXCR on the PCR reads and lists one entry per CDR3 protein. The data hold over 11,000 distinct CDR3 sequences, with less than 25% observed a single time. Their specific antigens are unknown. Material: CD4+ T cells from blood, cultured in vitro, obtained after SARS-CoV-2 vaccination. These receptors were obtained from a human donor who had recovered from COVID-19.

This clonotype was seen only a few times. The CDR3 DNA sequence: TGTGCCAGCAGCCCGGACAGGGTAGTTCTTGCCGGTAATTCACCCCTCCACTTT. Residues: CASSPDRVVLAGNSPLHF. V and J are TRBV7-9 and TRBJ1-6, with 8 bases that match TRBD1. Germline V gives CDR1 SEHNR, CDR2 FQNEAQ (reference sequence). Trimming removed 5 bases from V and 6 bases from J; junction bases left unmatched: 15. CDR3 length equals 18 residues.

The chain employs TRBV24-1 and TRBJ1-5, with 7 positions matching TRBD1. The CDR3 has 14 amino acids. Trimming at V came to 4 bases and at J to 6 bases, leaving 5 bases not matched to a gene. From germline, CDR1 is KGHDR and CDR2 SFDVKD. CDR3 in amino acids: CATSDRQGGQPQHF. CDR3 sequence (DNA): TGTGCCACCAGTGACCGACAGGGCGGTCAGCCCCAGCATTTT.

This clonotype has just a few counts. The chain carries TRBV7-9 and TRBJ1-2; 7 bases map to TRBD1. Per germline, CDR1 SEHNR and CDR2 FQNEAQ (reference sequence). The CDR3 spans 19 residues. V gave up 3 bases and J gave up 2 bases; unmatched junction bases: 18. CDR3 in amino acids: CASSFYGQKDRQINYGYTF. The CDR3 DNA sequence: TGTGCCAGCAGCTTCTACGGTCAGAAGGACAGGCAAATCAACTATGGCTACACCTTC.

Only a few counts were recorded for this clonotype. The chain is built from TRBV6-1 and TRBJ2-7, with 8 bases fitting TRBD1. From germline, CDR1 is MNHNS and CDR2 SASEGT. CDR3 length: 15 residues. Trimming removed 5 bases from V and 0 bases from J; junction bases left unmatched: 6. The CDR3 region is CASSPDRASSYEQYF. The DNA of the CDR3 is TGTGCCAGCAGTCCGGACAGGGCGAGCTCCTACGAGCAGTACTTC.

The chain uses TRBV20-1 and TRBJ2-7, with D possibly TRBD1 on 6 matching bases. Trimming cost V 0 bases and J 2 bases, with 14 bases left between them. The CDR3 is 15 amino acids. CDR1 is DFQATT and CDR2 is SNEGSKA in the germline V gene (reference sequence). CDR3 bases: TGCAGTGCTAGAGATCTGCAGGGGACCACCTACGAGCAGTACTTC. Its protein product is CSARDLQGTTYEQYF.

This clonotype has only a few counts. The chain employs TRBV6-1 and TRBJ1-1, with D possibly matching TRBD1 (5 bases). Germline V gene lookup returns CDR1 MNHNS and CDR2 SASEGT. There are 16 residues in the CDR3. Trimming pared 7 bases from V and 0 bases from J, leaving 18 bases between. CDR3 amino acids: CASTPDRRNMNTEAFF. DNA for the CDR3: TGTGCCAGCACCCCTGACAGAAGGAATATGAACACTGAAGCTTTCTTT.

CDR3: CASTPGGYAGRGSYEQYF. The CDR3 DNA sequence: TGTGCCAGCACCCCGGGGGGCTATGCCGGGAGGGGATCCTACGAGCAGTACTTC. J is TRBJ2-7 and V is TRBV28; 8 bases fit TRBD2. The ends lost 7 bases at V and 1 base at J; junction bases unmatched: 18. The CDR3 runs to 18 residues. CDR1 and CDR2 from the germline V gene are MDHEN and SYDVKM.

There are a few counts of this clonotype. The rearrangement uses TRBV19 and TRBJ2-3, with 10 bases that match TRBD1. With V trimmed by 5 bases and J by 2 bases, 4 bases remained unmatched. The CDR3 is 15 residues long. The germline gives CDR1 LNHDA, CDR2 SQIVND (reference sequence). CDR3 residues: CASSPRQGATDTQYF. The CDR3 DNA sequence: TGTGCCAGTAGTCCCCGACAGGGGGCCACAGATACGCAGTATTTT. The full variable domain, rest sourced from reference TRBV19 and TRBJ2-3, is DGGITQSPKYLFRKEGQNVTLSCEQNLNHDAMYWYRQDPGQGLRLIYYSQIVNDFQKGDIAEGYSVSREKKESFPLTVTSAQKNPTAFYLCASSPRQGATDTQYFGPGTRLTVL.

The chain employs TRBV12-3 or TRBV12-4 and TRBJ2-5; perhaps D is TRBD1 or TRBD2 (5 bases each). The CDR3 sequence is 14 residues long. V was pared by 2 bases and J by 3 bases, with 10 bases between. CDR3 loop: CASSLRDLKETQYF. The CDR3 region has the DNA TGTGCCAGCAGTTTACGGGACCTAAAAGAGACCCAGTACTTC.

This clonotype was detected a few times. The chain couples TRBV5-5 to TRBJ1-5; D may be TRBD1 (5 bases). Germline-derived CDR1 and CDR2 are SGHKS and YYEKEE (reference sequence). V was trimmed by 4 bases and J by 5 bases, leaving 19 bases between them. CDR3 size: 16 residues. The CDR3 spells CASSPFAGVGDQPQHF. CDR3 coding DNA: TGTGCCAGCAGCCCCTTCGCGGGGGTCGGCGATCAGCCCCAGCATTTT.

V is TRBV28 and J is TRBJ1-5; D remains ambiguous. The CDR3 sequence is 15 residues long. V gave up 7 bases and J gave up 0 bases, with 13 bases separating them. The germline V gene has CDR1 MDHEN and CDR2 SYDVKM. The CDR3 DNA sequence: TGTGCCAGCAACGGCGGCGATTATAGCAATCAGCCCCAGCATTTT. This translates into CASNGGDYSNQPQHF.

This clonotype was counted between two and nine times. This sequence joins TRBV20-1 and TRBJ2-1; D might be TRBD2 (5 bases). Germline assignment: CDR1 DFQATT and CDR2 SNEGSKA (reference sequence). The germline V and J ends were trimmed by 6 bases and 6 bases, with 21 bases remaining between them. The CDR3 has 15 amino acids. The CDR3 region is CSALNRARGGNEQFF. CDR3 coding DNA: TGCAGTGCCCTTAACCGGGCCCGCGGAGGCAATGAGCAGTTCTTC.

This clonotype turned up a few times. This chain uses TRBV5-6 with TRBJ1-5, with D possibly TRBD1 on 6 matching bases. The ends were cut back, 4 bases at V and 7 bases at J, with 15 bases in the middle. Germline CDR1 and CDR2: SGHDT and YYEEEE. CDR3 length: 14 residues. DNA for the CDR3: TGTGCCAGCAGCCTCATGGGGACACTCCAGCCCCAGCATTTT. It specifies CASSLMGTLQPQHF. The full variable domain, in which reference TRBV5-6 and TRBJ1-5 provide the parts outside the CDR3, is DAGVTQSPTHLIKTRGQQVTLRCSPKSGHDTVSWYQQALGQGPQFIFQYYEEEERQRGNFPDRFSGHQFPNYSSELNVNALLLGDSALYLCASSLMGTLQPQHFGDGTRLSIL.

The genes are TRBV27 and TRBJ2-1, with D perhaps TRBD2 (7 bases). Germline CDR1 reads MNHEY; CDR2 reads SMNVEV (reference sequence). This CDR3 is built from 16 residues. With 2 bases removed from V and 4 bases from J, the gap between germline ends came to 15 bases. The CDR3 sequence is CASSLPGGRVYNEQFF. The CDR3 region has the DNA TGTGCCAGCAGTTTACCGGGGGGCCGGGTATACAATGAGCAGTTCTTC.

This sequence joins TRBV4-3 and TRBJ2-2; the D gene is possibly TRBD1 (6 bases). Trimming cost V 4 bases and J 3 bases, with 12 bases left between them. Germline V gene data show CDR1 as LGHNA and CDR2 as YSLEER. CDR3 length equals 15 residues. The CDR3 region is CASSLIAGDTGELFF. The DNA of the CDR3 is TGCGCCAGCAGCCTAATCGCAGGGGACACCGGGGAGCTGTTTTTT.

This clonotype has more than one count but fewer than ten. The chain has TRBV24-1 and TRBJ2-3; TRBD1 or TRBD2 may be the D gene (5 bases each). The CDR3 extends over 18 amino acids. Trimming took 3 bases from V and 6 from J, leaving 24 bases between them. The germline V gene encodes CDR1 KGHDR and CDR2 SFDVKD. This CDR3 is CATSDKQLRDLPRDTQYF. DNA for the CDR3: TGTGCCACCAGTGATAAGCAACTCCGGGACCTTCCCAGGGATACGCAGTATTTT.

This clonotype is judged medium-sized. The CDR3 nucleotides read TGTGCCAGCAGCCCCCGGACAGGGCAAAACACAGATACGCAGTATTTT. Its protein is CASSPRTGQNTDTQYF. The chain has TRBV7-9 and TRBJ2-3, with TRBD1 identical over 8 bases. V lost 5 bases and J lost 2; bases outside the gene matches: 9. This CDR3 comprises 16 residues. Looked up from germline, CDR1 is SEHNR and CDR2 is FQNEAQ (reference sequence).

This clonotype was found a few times. This chain joins TRBV24-1 and TRBJ2-3; D ambiguous. V dropped 5 bases and J dropped 5 bases, with 10 bases sitting between them. The CDR3 loop spans 13 amino acids. The germline V gene has CDR1 KGHDR and CDR2 SFDVKD. The CDR3 loop is CATSGGGLDTQYF. CDR3 DNA: TGTGCCACCAGTGGCGGCGGTTTAGATACGCAGTATTTT.

About this clonotype: Sequence at one end of the junction differs from germline and may be a read error. The chain uses TRBV10-3 and TRBJ2-3, with 11 positions matching TRBD2. Germline lookup yields CDR1 ENHRY and CDR2 SYGVKD. CDR3 length equals 15 residues. This CDR3 reads CAISVAGGGTDSQYF. The CDR3 DNA is TGTGCCATCAGTGTAGCGGGAGGGGGTACAGATTCGCAGTATTTT.

This sequence joins TRBV7-3 and TRBJ1-6; D unresolved. This CDR3 is built from 13 residues. Germline CDR1 reads SGHTA; CDR2 reads FQGTGA. Deletions cut 2 bases from V and 10 bases from J, with 9 bases between. This CDR3 is CASSLQRLSPLHF. The CDR3 region has the DNA TGTGCCAGCAGCTTACAGAGGCTGTCACCCCTCCACTTT. The variable domain in full, completed from reference TRBV7-3 and TRBJ1-6, reads GAGVSQTPSNKVTEKGKYVELRCDPISGHTALYWYRQSLGQGPEFLIYFQGTGAADDSGLPNDRFFAVRPEGSVSTLKIQRTERGDSAVYLCASSLQRLSPLHFGNGTRLTVT.

There are a few counts of this clonotype. The chain joins TRBV7-2 to TRBJ1-2, with D possibly being TRBD1 (5 bases). V dropped 1 base and J dropped 4 bases, with 13 bases sitting between them. CDR3 length: 15 amino acids. Germline V gives CDR1 SGHTA, CDR2 FQGNSA. In DNA, the CDR3 is TGTGCCAGCAGCTTAGAACAGGCGAACTCCTATGGCTACACCTTC. Protein product: CASSLEQANSYGYTF.

The chain is built from TRBV6-1 and TRBJ1-1; D remains unclear. V lost 6 bases, J lost 1 base, and 15 bases lay in between. The CDR3 is 15 amino acids. Germline V gene data show CDR1 as MNHNS and CDR2 as SASEGT. CDR3 loop: CASSQSRAQNTEAFF. DNA of the CDR3: TGTGCCAGCAGCCAAAGTCGGGCTCAGAACACTGAAGCTTTCTTT.

In this sample, this clonotype turned up a few times. The J gene is TRBJ1-1, the V gene TRBV10-3; D call uncertain. V was shortened by 10 bases and J by 1 base, with 10 bases between the two germline ends. The germline V gene encodes CDR1 ENHRY and CDR2 SYGVKD. There are 12 residues in the CDR3. CDR3 nucleotides: TGTGCCACCGGGCGGGAGAACACTGAAGCTTTCTTT. Protein: CATGRENTEAFF.

This clonotype has just a few counts. The junction does not match germline at one end; this may be a read error. DNA for the CDR3: TGTGCCTGGACGGGACTAGCGGGAGTCGGGGACTTC. Protein product: CAWTGLAGVGDF. This chain uses TRBV30 with TRBJ2-4, with TRBD2 identical over 14 bases. The CDR3 covers 12 residues. Germline CDR1 reads GTSNPN; CDR2 reads SVGIG (reference sequence).

This clonotype was seen only a few times. CDR3 DNA sequence: TGTGCCAGCAGTTTGTGGGACTCCTGGGGGCAGCCCCAGCATTTT. Encoded protein: CASSLWDSWGQPQHF. The chain joins TRBV28 to TRBJ1-5; tentative D call: TRBD1 (5 bases). CDR1 MDHEN and CDR2 SYDVKM come from the germline V gene. The V and J ends lost 3 bases and 7 bases respectively, with 16 bases between them. The CDR3 is 15 residues long.

This clonotype was seen once. The chain joins TRBV7-4 to TRBJ2-1; TRBD2 aligns across 8 bases. This CDR3 contains 20 residues. CDR1 and CDR2 from the germline V gene are SGHVT and SQSDAQ. J lost 0 bases, V lost 5 bases, and 18 bases had no gene match. The CDR3 bases are TGTGCCAGCAGCGCTCTTCCCGGGACTAGTGTCATGATCTCCTACAATGAGCAGTTCTTC. It is translated as CASSALPGTSVMISYNEQFF.

The chain has TRBV19 and TRBJ1-5; 7 nucleotides match TRBD1. The junction had 9 bases not matched to a gene; V was cut back by 7 bases and J by 0 bases. Germline CDR1 and CDR2: LNHDA and SQIVND (reference sequence). The CDR3 runs 16 residues. The chain's CDR3 is CASTSKQGYSNQPQHF. The CDR3 DNA sequence: TGTGCCAGTACCTCAAAACAGGGGTATAGCAATCAGCCCCAGCATTTT.

The V call is TRBV29-1, the J call TRBJ1-2; D is uncertain. Trimming took 5 bases from V and 4 from J, leaving 20 bases between them. This CDR3 contains 15 residues. The V gene's germline CDR1 is SQVTM and CDR2 ANQGSEA. The CDR3 bases are TGCAGCGTTTTTGCGCGGGGAGAATTAACCTATGGCTACACCTTC. Translated: CSVFARGELTYGYTF.

The V call is TRBV7-2, the J call TRBJ1-1; TRBD1 might be the D (6 bases). Trimming left V 5 bases short and J 0 bases short, with 13 bases between. The CDR3 loop spans 15 amino acids. Germline V gene data show CDR1 as SGHTA and CDR2 as FQGNSA. The CDR3 loop is CASSPNRVVNTEAFF. CDR3 in DNA: TGTGCCAGCAGCCCAAACAGGGTGGTGAACACTGAAGCTTTCTTT.

This clonotype appeared a few times. The CDR3 nucleotides read TGTGCCAGCAGCGAGGGCGTGGTTTCACCCCTCCACTTT. It codes for CASSEGVVSPLHF. This chain uses TRBV7-2 with TRBJ1-6; D unclear. The ends were cut back, 5 bases at V and 9 bases at J, with 11 bases in the middle. CDR1 SGHTA and CDR2 FQGNSA come from the germline V gene. The CDR3 has 13 amino acids.

The V call is TRBV5-5, the J call TRBJ2-7, with TRBD1 matching 7 bases. This CDR3 spans 16 amino acids. V lost 6 bases to trimming and J lost 2 bases; unmatched junction nucleotides: 14. Germline V gene data show CDR1 as SGHKS and CDR2 as YYEKEE (reference sequence). Here the CDR3 DNA reads TGTGCCAGCATCCGAGGGGGCAGATCAAATACCTACGAGCAGTACTTC. Protein sequence: CASIRGGRSNTYEQYF.

The chain employs TRBV5-6 and TRBJ2-3; 10 bases are a match to TRBD2. The CDR3 has 16 residues. Germline V CDR1 and CDR2: SGHDT, YYEEEE. With 5 bases clipped from V and 0 bases from J, the junction kept 6 bases outside the gene matches. Written as DNA, the CDR3 is TGTGCCAGCAGGCCGGGACTAGCGAGAAGCACAGATACGCAGTATTTT. Protein: CASRPGLARSTDTQYF.